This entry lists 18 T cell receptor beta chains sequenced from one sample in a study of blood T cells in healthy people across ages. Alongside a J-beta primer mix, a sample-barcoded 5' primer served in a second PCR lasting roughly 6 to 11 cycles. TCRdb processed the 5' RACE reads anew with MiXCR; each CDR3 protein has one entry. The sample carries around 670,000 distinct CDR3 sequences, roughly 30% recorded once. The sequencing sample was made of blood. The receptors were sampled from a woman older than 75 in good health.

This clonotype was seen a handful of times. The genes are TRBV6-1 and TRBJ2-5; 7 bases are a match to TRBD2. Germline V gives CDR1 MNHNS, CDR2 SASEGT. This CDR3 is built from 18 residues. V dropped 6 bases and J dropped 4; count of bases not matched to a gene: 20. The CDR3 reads CASRTVAGTSLGGETQYF. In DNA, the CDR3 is TGTGCCAGCAGAACCGTAGCGGGTACCTCCCTAGGAGGAGAGACCCAGTACTTC.

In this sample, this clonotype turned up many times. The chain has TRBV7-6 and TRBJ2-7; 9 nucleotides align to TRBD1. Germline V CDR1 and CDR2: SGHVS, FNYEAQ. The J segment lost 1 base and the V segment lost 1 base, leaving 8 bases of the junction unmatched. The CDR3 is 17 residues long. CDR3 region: CASSLGIAGQGSYEQYF. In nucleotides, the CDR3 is TGTGCCAGCAGCTTAGGGATAGCCGGACAGGGGTCCTACGAGCAGTACTTC.

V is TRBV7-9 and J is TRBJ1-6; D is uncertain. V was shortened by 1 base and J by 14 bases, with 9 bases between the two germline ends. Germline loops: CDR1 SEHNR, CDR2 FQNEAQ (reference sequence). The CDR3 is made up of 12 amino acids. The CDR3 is CASSLVANSLHF. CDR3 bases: TGTGCCAGCAGCTTAGTAGCCAACTCCCTCCACTTT.

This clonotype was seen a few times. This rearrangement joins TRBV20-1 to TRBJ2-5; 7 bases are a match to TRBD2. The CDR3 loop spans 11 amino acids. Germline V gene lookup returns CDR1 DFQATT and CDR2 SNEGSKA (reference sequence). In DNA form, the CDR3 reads TGCGGAGCGGGGTTCGGGGAGACCCAGTACTTC. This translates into CGAGFGETQYF.

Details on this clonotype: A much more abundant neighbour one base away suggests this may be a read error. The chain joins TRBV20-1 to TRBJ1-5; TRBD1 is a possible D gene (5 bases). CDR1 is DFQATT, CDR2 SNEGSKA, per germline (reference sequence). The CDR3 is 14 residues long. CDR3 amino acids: CSARLSGHNQPRHF. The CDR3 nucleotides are TGCAGTGCTAGGTTGTCAGGACACAATCAGCCCCGGCATTTT.

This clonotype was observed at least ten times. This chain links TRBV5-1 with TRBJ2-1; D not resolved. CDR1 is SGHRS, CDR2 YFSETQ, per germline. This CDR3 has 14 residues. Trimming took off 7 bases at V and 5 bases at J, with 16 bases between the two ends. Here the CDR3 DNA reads TGCGCCAGCCGCCGAGGAGACATCAACAATGAGCAGTTCTTC. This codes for CASRRGDINNEQFF.

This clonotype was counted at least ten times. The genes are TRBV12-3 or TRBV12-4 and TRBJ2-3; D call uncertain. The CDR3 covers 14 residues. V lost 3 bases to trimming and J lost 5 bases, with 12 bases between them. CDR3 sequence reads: CASSFLETGDTQYF. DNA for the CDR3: TGTGCCAGCAGTTTTCTAGAGACGGGAGATACGCAGTATTTT.

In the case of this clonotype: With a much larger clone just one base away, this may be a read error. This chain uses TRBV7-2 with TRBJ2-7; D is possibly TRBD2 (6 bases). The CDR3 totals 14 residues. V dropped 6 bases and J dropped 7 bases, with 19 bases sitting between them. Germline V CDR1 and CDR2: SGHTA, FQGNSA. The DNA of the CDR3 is TGTGCCAGCAGTAAGGACTACTCCTACAATGAGCAGTACTTC. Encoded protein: CASSKDYSYNEQYF.

In nucleotides, the CDR3 is TGTGCCAGCAGCCAAGAAGAAGGGATACCCTACAATGAGCAGTTCTTC. It encodes CASSQEEGIPYNEQFF. The chain uses TRBV3-1 and TRBJ2-1, with D unclear. The CDR3 spans 16 residues. Germline values: CDR1 LGHDT, CDR2 YNNKEL (reference sequence). V was clipped by 0 bases and J by 2 bases, with 11 bases between them.

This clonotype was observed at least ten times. CDR3 in amino acids: CASSSRGPSYNEQFF. CDR3 in DNA: TGTGCCAGCAGCTCCCGGGGGCCCTCCTACAATGAGCAGTTCTTC. The rearrangement links TRBV7-2 to TRBJ2-1; tentatively, D is TRBD1 or TRBD2 (6 bases each). In germline, CDR1 is SGHTA, CDR2 FQGNSA. V dropped 4 bases and J dropped 0 bases, with 10 bases sitting between them. This CDR3 spans 15 amino acids.

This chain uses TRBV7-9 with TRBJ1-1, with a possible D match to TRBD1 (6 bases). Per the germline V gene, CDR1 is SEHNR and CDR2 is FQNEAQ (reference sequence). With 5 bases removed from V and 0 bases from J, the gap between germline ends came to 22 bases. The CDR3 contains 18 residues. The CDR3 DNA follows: TGTGCCAGCAGCCCCGGACCCGAGGGGGGTAGAATGAACACTGAAGCTTTCTTT. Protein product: CASSPGPEGGRMNTEAFF.

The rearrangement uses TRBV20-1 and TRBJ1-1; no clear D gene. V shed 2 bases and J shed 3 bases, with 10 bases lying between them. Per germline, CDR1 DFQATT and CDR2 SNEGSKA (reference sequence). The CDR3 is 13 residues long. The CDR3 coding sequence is TGCAGTGCTAGAACCTTTGTGGACACTGAAGCTTTCTTT. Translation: CSARTFVDTEAFF.

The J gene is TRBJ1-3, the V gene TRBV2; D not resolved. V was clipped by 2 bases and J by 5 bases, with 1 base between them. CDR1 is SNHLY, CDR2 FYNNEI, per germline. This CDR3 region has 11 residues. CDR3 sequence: CASSERNTIYF. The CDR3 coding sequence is TGTGCCAGCAGTGAAAGAAACACCATATATTTT.

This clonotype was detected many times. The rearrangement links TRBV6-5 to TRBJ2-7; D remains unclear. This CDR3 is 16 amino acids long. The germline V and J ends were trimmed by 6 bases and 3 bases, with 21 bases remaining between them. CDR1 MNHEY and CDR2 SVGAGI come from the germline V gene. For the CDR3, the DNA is TGTGCCAGCAGGCCTGGGCCCTCGGGTCCAAGCTACGAGCAGTACTTC. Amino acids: CASRPGPSGPSYEQYF.

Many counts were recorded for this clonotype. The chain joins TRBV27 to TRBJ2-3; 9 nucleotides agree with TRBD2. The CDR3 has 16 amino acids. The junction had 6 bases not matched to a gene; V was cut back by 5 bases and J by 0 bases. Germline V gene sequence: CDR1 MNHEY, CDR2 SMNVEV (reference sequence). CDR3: CASSTYSGGSTDTQYF. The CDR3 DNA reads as TGTGCCAGCAGTACCTATAGCGGGGGTAGCACAGATACGCAGTATTTT.

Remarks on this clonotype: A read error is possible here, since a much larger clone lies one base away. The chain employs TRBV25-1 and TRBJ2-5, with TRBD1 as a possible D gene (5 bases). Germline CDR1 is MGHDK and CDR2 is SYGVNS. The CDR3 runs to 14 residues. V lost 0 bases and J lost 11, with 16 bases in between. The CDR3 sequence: CASSEYKGADEQYF. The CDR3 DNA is TGTGCCAGCAGTGAATATAAAGGGGCAGATGAGCAGTACTTC.

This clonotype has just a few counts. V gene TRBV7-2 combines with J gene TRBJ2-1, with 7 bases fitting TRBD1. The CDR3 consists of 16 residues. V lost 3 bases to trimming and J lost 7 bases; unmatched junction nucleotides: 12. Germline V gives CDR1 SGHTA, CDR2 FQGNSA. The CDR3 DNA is TGTGCCAGCAGCTTCCCGACAGGGTCTGGACAGAATGAGCAGTTCTTC. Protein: CASSFPTGSGQNEQFF.

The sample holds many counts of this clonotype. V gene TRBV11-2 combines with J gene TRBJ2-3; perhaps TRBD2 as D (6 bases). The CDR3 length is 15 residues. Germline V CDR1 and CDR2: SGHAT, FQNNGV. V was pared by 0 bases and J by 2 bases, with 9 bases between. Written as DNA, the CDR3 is TGTGCCAGCAGCTTAGATCGCGGGGCCACAGATACGCAGTATTTT. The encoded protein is CASSLDRGATDTQYF.